These 10 T cell receptor beta chains originate from one sample sequenced in a study of CD8+ T cells in alopecia areata. Extracted RNA was reverse transcribed into cDNA, the sequencing template. TCRdb's copy holds only in-frame clones and misses some; the assay was immunoSEQ multiplex PCR. The sample records roughly 100,000 clones, 86% being singletons. Stated treatment: oral pan-JAK inhibitor, 5-10 mg twice daily. The material was CD8+ T cells sorted from blood, obtained at roughly week 30, from a patient treated with tofacitinib. These receptors were collected from a human donor with alopecia areata.

The J gene is TRBJ2-7, the V gene TRBV10-3; D not certain. CDR1 is ENHRY and CDR2 is SYGVKD in the germline V gene. The CDR3 is 15 amino acids. Trimming took off 5 bases at V and 2 bases at J, with 16 bases between the two ends. The CDR3 coding sequence is TGTGCCATCAGTATCGAGCAGACGGGCCCCTACGAGCAGTACTTC. This gives the protein CAISIEQTGPYEQYF.

This clone was detected only once. The rearrangement joins TRBV7-6 to TRBJ2-7; 10 nucleotides agree with TRBD1. V dropped 1 base and J dropped 6; count of bases not matched to a gene: 3. Germline-derived CDR1 and CDR2 are SGHVS and FNYEAQ. The CDR3 length is 14 residues. CDR3 in amino acids: CASSLGGTGVEQYF. The DNA of the CDR3 is TGTGCCAGCAGCTTAGGAGGGACAGGGGTCGAGCAGTACTTC. Full variable domain (rest looked up from reference TRBV7-6 and TRBJ2-7): GAGVSQSPRYKVTKRGQDVALRCDPISGHVSLYWYRQALGQGPEFLTYFNYEAQQDKSGLPNDRFSAERPEGSISTLTIQRTEQRDSAMYRCASSLGGTGVEQYFGPGTRLTVT.

This clone was seen just once. The rearrangement joins TRBV11-2 to TRBJ2-7; the D gene is possibly TRBD1 (5 bases). Germline-derived CDR1 and CDR2 are SGHAT and FQNNGV. This CDR3 has 17 amino acids. The ends were cut back, 0 bases at V and 0 bases at J, with 15 bases in the middle. The CDR3 DNA sequence: TGTGCCAGCAGCTTAGAGATGGCAGGGTTGAGCTCCTACGAGCAGTACTTC. The encoded protein is CASSLEMAGLSSYEQYF.

The rearrangement uses TRBV5-1 and TRBJ2-1; 12 bases are a match to TRBD2. The CDR3 extends over 18 amino acids. The V and J ends lost 4 bases and 0 bases, in that order; junction bases with no gene match: 8. Per the germline V gene, CDR1 is SGHRS and CDR2 is YFSETQ. In DNA, the CDR3 is TGCGCCAGCAGCGGATTACTAGCGGGGGGCTACTCCTACAATGAGCAGTTCTTC. It codes for CASSGLLAGGYSYNEQFF.

The J gene is TRBJ1-6, the V gene TRBV7-9, with a weak D call TRBD1 (6 bases). CDR1 is SEHNR and CDR2 is FQNEAQ in the germline V gene (reference sequence). Trimming removed 8 bases at V and 3 bases at J, with 14 bases between. CDR3 length: 15 amino acids. DNA for the CDR3: TGTGCCAGCGGAAACGGACAGCTCTATAATTCACCCCTCCACTTT. Protein: CASGNGQLYNSPLHF.

The CDR3 DNA is TGTGCCAGCAGCCAAGATCCTGGGACTAGCTATTTTGATACGCAGTATTTT. Residues: CASSQDPGTSYFDTQYF. V gene TRBV4-2 combines with J gene TRBJ2-3, with TRBD2 matching 9 bases. Germline CDR1 reads LGHNA; CDR2 reads YNFKEQ. Losses at the gene ends were 0 bases for V and 6 bases for J; bases not matched to a gene: 10. This CDR3 region has 17 residues.

This sequence joins TRBV6-5 and TRBJ2-3, with D hard to call. The V gene lost 2 bases and the J gene lost 0 bases, with 12 bases spanning the gap. The CDR3 loop spans 16 amino acids. Germline assignment: CDR1 MNHEY and CDR2 SVGAGI. CDR3 nucleotide sequence: TGTGCCAGCAGTTACGTCGACACGTATAGCACAGATACGCAGTATTTT. Translated, it gives CASSYVDTYSTDTQYF.

This clone appeared a few times. The V gene is TRBV4-1, the J gene TRBJ2-1; 11 nucleotides align to TRBD2. J lost 7 bases, V lost 1 base, and 9 bases had no gene match. The CDR3 spans 17 residues. Germline CDR1 is MGHRA and CDR2 is YSYEKL. This chain's CDR3 is CASSQGASGRPNNEQFF. CDR3 DNA: TGCGCCAGCAGCCAAGGGGCTAGCGGGAGGCCGAATAATGAGCAGTTCTTC.

The V call is TRBV5-6, the J call TRBJ1-1, with a weak D call TRBD1 (6 bases). This CDR3 is built from 13 residues. Trimming removed 0 bases from V and 6 bases from J, with 9 bases in between. Germline V lookup: CDR1 SGHDT, CDR2 YYEEEE. The CDR3 region has the DNA TGTGCCAGCAGCTTGGAGGGGGACGCTGAAGCTTTCTTT. Translated, it gives CASSLEGDAEAFF.

The gene calls are TRBV2 and TRBJ2-7; the D is unclear. The germline V gene encodes CDR1 SNHLY and CDR2 FYNNEI. This CDR3 has 12 amino acids. V was pared by 4 bases and J by 2 bases, with 6 bases between. The CDR3 coding sequence is TGTGCCAGCAGTGGCGCCACCTACGAGCAGTACTTC. Translation: CASSGATYEQYF.